This passage covers 18 T cell receptor beta chains from one sample sequenced in a study of post-analysis software for immune sequencing data. TCR beta cDNA libraries had unique molecular identifiers. TCRdb processed the PCR reads anew with MiXCR; each CDR3 protein has one entry. Here the sample spans roughly 870,000 distinct CDR3 sequences, around 50% being singletons. Their specific antigens are unknown. Study-wide points: Controls showed lower frequencies than patients for five TRBV segments, and TRBV5-6, TRBV5-1 and TRBV20-1 were among these.

The source material was blood. These receptors came from a girl aged 10 to 17 with multiple sclerosis.

This sequence joins TRBV11-2 and TRBJ2-7, with 10 nucleotides matching TRBD2. From germline, CDR1 is SGHAT and CDR2 FQNNGV. CDR3 length: 16 residues. J was trimmed by 4 bases and V by 5 bases; bases with no gene match: 11. CDR3 sequence (DNA): TGTGCCAGCAGCCCTTATTCCGGACTAGCGGTTTACGAGCAGTACTTC. Protein sequence: CASSPYSGLAVYEQYF.

A single count supports this clonotype. This sequence joins TRBV12-3 or TRBV12-4 and TRBJ2-4, with TRBD1 as a possible D gene (5 bases). V lost 7 bases to trimming and J lost 2 bases, with 12 bases between them. There are 14 residues in the CDR3. The CDR3 DNA follows: TGTGCCAGCACCCTGGCAGGGACCAAAAACATTCAGTACTTC. This translates into CASTLAGTKNIQYF.

The chain has TRBV6-1 and TRBJ1-4, with 9 bases aligning to TRBD1. Germline CDR1 is MNHNS and CDR2 is SASEGT. Losses at the gene ends were 5 bases for V and 4 bases for J; bases not matched to a gene: 14. This CDR3 contains 18 residues. The CDR3 loop reads CASSTPGQGWSLNEKLFF. CDR3 DNA sequence: TGTGCCAGCAGTACACCGGGACAGGGTTGGAGCCTTAATGAAAAACTGTTTTTT.

The chain combines TRBV29-1 with TRBJ2-5; the match to TRBD1 covers 10 bases. CDR1 SQVTM and CDR2 ANQGSEA come from the germline V gene. The CDR3 has 13 residues. Germline trimming cut 6 bases from V and 5 bases from J; bases unmatched to any gene: 6. The CDR3 is CSVGQGSGETQYF. CDR3 coding DNA: TGCAGCGTGGGACAGGGGTCGGGGGAGACCCAGTACTTC.

This clonotype was seen ten or more times. The genes are TRBV6-5 and TRBJ2-3; D call uncertain. Germline CDR1 and CDR2: MNHEY and SVGAGI. The germline V and J ends were trimmed by 2 bases and 1 base, with 1 base remaining between them. CDR3 length: 12 amino acids. The CDR3 protein is CASSYGTDTQYF. Here the CDR3 DNA reads TGTGCCAGCAGTTACGGCACAGATACGCAGTATTTT.

The genes are TRBV6-5 and TRBJ2-6; D unresolved. The CDR3 has 17 residues. V lost 0 bases to trimming and J lost 0 bases, with 9 bases between them. Germline values: CDR1 MNHEY, CDR2 SVGAGI. The CDR3 sequence: CASSYSRSSSGANVLTF. In nucleotides, the CDR3 is TGTGCCAGCAGTTACTCGCGGTCTAGCTCTGGGGCCAACGTCCTGACTTTC.

The rearrangement links TRBV12-3 or TRBV12-4 to TRBJ1-2; TRBD1 matches 8 bases. Trimming took 5 bases from V and 6 from J; bases not matched to a gene: 2. The CDR3 has 12 amino acids. CDR3 region: CASSRTGNGYTF. The CDR3 DNA sequence: TGTGCCAGCAGTCGGACAGGGAATGGCTACACCTTC.

The chain uses TRBV3-1 and TRBJ1-2, with D uncertain. V gave up 0 bases and J gave up 0 bases, with 11 bases separating them. Germline CDR1 LGHDT, CDR2 YNNKEL (reference sequence). This CDR3 contains 16 residues. In DNA form, the CDR3 reads TGTGCCAGCAGCCAAGATTGGGGTCTGGCTAACTATGGCTACACCTTC. Protein: CASSQDWGLANYGYTF.

This clonotype has a handful of counts. The CDR3 protein is CASSNGQGDIQYF. In DNA form, the CDR3 reads TGCGCCAGCAGCAACGGACAGGGTGACATTCAGTACTTC. The rearrangement links TRBV5-1 to TRBJ2-4; 8 positions agree with TRBD1. Germline loops: CDR1 SGHRS, CDR2 YFSETQ. The CDR3 length is 13 residues. J lost 8 bases, V lost 4 bases, and 5 bases had no gene match.

V is TRBV7-2 and J is TRBJ2-5; tentatively, D is TRBD2 (5 bases). Trimming removed 0 bases from V and 5 bases from J, with 16 bases in between. The CDR3 consists of 16 residues. CDR1 SGHTA and CDR2 FQGNSA come from the germline V gene. The CDR3 here is CASSLALRGPGETQYF. As DNA, the CDR3 is TGTGCCAGCAGCTTAGCCTTGAGAGGGCCGGGTGAGACCCAGTACTTC.

This clonotype was recorded only once. This chain uses TRBV29-1 with TRBJ2-7; D unresolved. The germline V gene encodes CDR1 SQVTM and CDR2 ANQGSEA. The V end lost 4 bases, the J end lost 2 bases, and 9 bases lay between the germline ends. The CDR3 is made up of 12 amino acids. CDR3 in amino acids: CSVVRVPYEQYF. The CDR3 nucleotides read TGCAGCGTTGTAAGGGTCCCCTACGAGCAGTACTTC.

Here the CDR3 reads CSATGNYNEQYF. The CDR3 DNA reads as TGCAGTGCTACAGGGAACTACAATGAGCAGTACTTC. V gene TRBV20-1 combines with J gene TRBJ2-1, with TRBD1 as a possible D gene (5 bases). The end of the DNA aligns better with TRBJ2-7, so the J call may be wrong. The CDR3 has 12 residues. Germline V gene data show CDR1 as DFQATT and CDR2 as SNEGSKA (reference sequence).

This clonotype was seen a few times. The genes are TRBV5-1 and TRBJ2-5, with TRBD2 as a possible D gene (5 bases). The CDR3 is 15 amino acids. With 4 bases removed from V and 0 bases from J, the gap between germline ends came to 13 bases. CDR1 and CDR2 from the germline V gene are SGHRS and YFSETQ. CDR3 nucleotide sequence: TGCGCCAGCAGCCCGGGAATGGGCGACCAAGAGACCCAGTACTTC. Translated, it gives CASSPGMGDQETQYF.

The chain is built from TRBV25-1 and TRBJ2-1; 7 bases agree with TRBD2. This CDR3 comprises 17 residues. Germline assignment: CDR1 MGHDK and CDR2 SYGVNS. J gave up 1 base and V 2 bases, and 8 bases lay outside the gene matches. CDR3 nucleotide sequence: TGTGCCAGCAGTGAACCCCAGCCGGGAGGATCCTACAATGAGCAGTTCTTC. It is translated as CASSEPQPGGSYNEQFF.

J is TRBJ2-6 and V is TRBV5-1; the D gene is possibly TRBD2 (6 bases). Per the germline V gene, CDR1 is SGHRS and CDR2 is YFSETQ. There are 16 residues in the CDR3. The V end was cut by 6 bases, the J end by 0 bases, with 13 bases between. The CDR3 region is CASMEGRISGANVLTF. DNA for the CDR3: TGCGCCAGCATGGAGGGCCGGATCTCTGGGGCCAACGTCCTGACTTTC.

The V and J genes are TRBV3-1 and TRBJ2-7; a weak D match, TRBD1 (6 bases). The CDR3 runs 15 residues. Trimming removed 4 bases from V and 0 bases from J, with 13 bases in between. The germline V gene has CDR1 LGHDT and CDR2 YNNKEL (reference sequence). CDR3 DNA sequence: TGTGCCAGCAGCCCTGTGCAGGGGCACTCCTACGAGCAGTACTTC. Amino acid sequence: CASSPVQGHSYEQYF.

The rearrangement joins TRBV27 to TRBJ2-7; no reliable D call. The CDR3 is 15 amino acids. Germline CDR1 MNHEY, CDR2 SMNVEV (reference sequence). V was pared by 0 bases and J by 2 bases, with 11 bases between. The CDR3 reads CASSLSFSDPYEQYF. CDR3 in DNA: TGTGCCAGCAGTTTATCGTTCAGCGACCCCTACGAGCAGTACTTC.

This chain joins TRBV7-3 and TRBJ1-2; 8 bases are a match to TRBD1. The CDR3 is 15 amino acids. CDR1 and CDR2 (germline): SGHTA, FQGTGA. V lost 5 bases and J lost 6; bases outside the gene matches: 11. CDR3 in DNA: TGTGCCAGCAGCCCAACGCCCGACAGGGGTGATGGCTACACCTTC. Amino acids: CASSPTPDRGDGYTF.